Following are 2 T cell receptor beta chains from one sample sequenced in a study of shared clonotypes between healthy human individuals. TCRdb's copy holds only in-frame clones and misses some; the assay was immunoSEQ multiplex PCR. The profile shows 2 million to 3 million clones, 85% to 95% of them singletons. Sequences were obtained from naive CD4+ T cells sorted from blood. Described subset: CD45RA+ positively selected. All receptors derive from a man younger than 35 in good health.

This chain connects TRBV6-1 to TRBJ2-7; no firm D call. This CDR3 contains 15 residues. V lost 3 bases to trimming and J lost 2 bases, with 14 bases between them. CDR1 and CDR2 from the germline V gene are MNHNS and SASEGT. The CDR3 DNA is TGTGCCAGCAGTGATGACTGGATTGGAACCTACGAGCAGTACTTC. This translates into CASSDDWIGTYEQYF.

The chain's CDR3 is CASRRLAGTRTGELFF. The CDR3 region has the DNA TGTGCCAGCAGGAGACTAGCGGGGACGCGGACCGGGGAGCTGTTTTTT. The chain has TRBV2 and TRBJ2-2; TRBD2 aligns across 11 bases. Germline CDR1 SNHLY, CDR2 FYNNEI. J was trimmed by 5 bases and V by 6 bases; bases with no gene match: 8. This CDR3 is 16 amino acids long. The whole variable domain, filled in from reference TRBV2 and TRBJ2-2, reads EPEVTQTPSHQVTQMGQEVILRCVPISNHLYFYWYRQILGQKVEFLVSFYNNEISEKSEIFDDQFSVERPDGSNFTLKIRSTKLEDSAMYFCASRRLAGTRTGELFFGEGSRLTVL.